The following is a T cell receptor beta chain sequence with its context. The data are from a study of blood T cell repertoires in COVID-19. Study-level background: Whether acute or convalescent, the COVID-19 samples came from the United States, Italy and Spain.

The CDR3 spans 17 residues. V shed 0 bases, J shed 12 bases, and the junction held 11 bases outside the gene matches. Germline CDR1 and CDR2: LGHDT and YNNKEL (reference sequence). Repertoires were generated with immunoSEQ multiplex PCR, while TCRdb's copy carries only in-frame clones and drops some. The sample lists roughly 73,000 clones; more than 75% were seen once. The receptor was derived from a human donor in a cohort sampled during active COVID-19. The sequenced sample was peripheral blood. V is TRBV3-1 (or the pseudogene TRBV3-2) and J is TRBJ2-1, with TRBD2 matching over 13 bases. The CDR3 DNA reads TGTGCCAGCAGCCAAGAGGGTGTAGAACTAGCGGGAGGGGGGCAGTTCTTC. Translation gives CASSQEGVELAGGGQFF.